This TCR beta chain derives from a study of T-cell reconstitution after alpha-beta-depleted transplantation in children. There are many counts of this clonotype. CDR3 size: 15 residues. Trimming cost V 4 bases and J 7 bases; bases outside gene matches: 8. Germline CDR1 reads SGHRS; CDR2 reads YFSETQ. Library preparation (for TCRbeta) was performed with unique molecular identifiers. One entry per CDR3 protein results from TCRdb running MiXCR on the PCR reads. Seen here are 600,000 to 700,000 distinct CDR3 sequences, approximately 14% observed once, and the top ten hold around 0.79%. The clonotype was recovered from a girl aged 2-10 years with congenital amegakaryocytic thrombocytopenia, due to receive a stem cell transplant. Sequencing was performed on PBMCs, taken before TCRalphabeta/CD19-depleted stem cell transplant. The chain couples TRBV5-1 to TRBJ2-4; TRBD1 matches at 10 bases. CDR3 residues: CASSIDRGRWNIQYF. The CDR3 nucleotides are TGCGCCAGCAGCATAGACAGGGGGCGCTGGAACATTCAGTACTTC.